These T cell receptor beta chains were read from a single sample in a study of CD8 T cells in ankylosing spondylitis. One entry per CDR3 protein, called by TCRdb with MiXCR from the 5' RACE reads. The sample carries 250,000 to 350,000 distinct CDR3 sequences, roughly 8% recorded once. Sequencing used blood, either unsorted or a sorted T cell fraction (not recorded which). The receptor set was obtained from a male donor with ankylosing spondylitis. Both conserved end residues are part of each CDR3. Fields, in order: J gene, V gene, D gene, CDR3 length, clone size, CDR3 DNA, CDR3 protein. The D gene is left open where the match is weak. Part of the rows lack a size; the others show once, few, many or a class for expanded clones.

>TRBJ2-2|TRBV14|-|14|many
TGTGCCAGCAGCCGGGGCCTTAAAACCGGGGAGCTGTTTTTT
CASSRGLKTGELFF
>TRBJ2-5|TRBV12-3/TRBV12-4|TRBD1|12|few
TGTGCCAGCAGGACGACAGGGGGGACCCAGTACTTC
CASRTTGGTQYF
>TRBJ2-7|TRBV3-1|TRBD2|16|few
TGTGCCAGCAGCCAAGAATCCCTAGCGGGAGGACGAGAGCAGTACTTC
CASSQESLAGGREQYF
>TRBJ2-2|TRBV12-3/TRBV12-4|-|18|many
TGTGCCAGCAGTCCCCCCGTGGGGTTTGTGGCGAACACCGGGGAGCTGTTTTTT
CASSPPVGFVANTGELFF
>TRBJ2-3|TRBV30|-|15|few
TGTGCCTGGAGTGTAAACGTGGGGCCCAAAGATACGCAGTATTTT
CAWSVNVGPKDTQYF
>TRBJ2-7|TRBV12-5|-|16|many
TGTGCTAGTGGTTACACGGCCCGACCTTCGGACTACGAGCAGTACTTC
CASGYTARPSDYEQYF
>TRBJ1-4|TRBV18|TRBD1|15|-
TGTGCCAGCTCACCGACAGGGCATCTTAATGAAAAACTGTTTTTT
CASSPTGHLNEKLFF
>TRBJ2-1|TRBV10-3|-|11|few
TGTGCCATCACGGCCGGGGGCGAGCAGTTCTTC
CAITAGGEQFF
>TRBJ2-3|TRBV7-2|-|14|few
TGTGCCAGCAGCTTATTGGCTAGCTCAGATACGCAGTATTTT
CASSLLASSDTQYF
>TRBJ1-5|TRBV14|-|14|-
TGTGCCAGCAGCCAAGGGGGGAACAATCAGCCCCAGCATTTT
CASSQGGNNQPQHF
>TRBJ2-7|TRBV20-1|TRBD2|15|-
TGCAGTGCCATACACCCTAGCGGGAGGGCCGACGAGCAGTACTTC
CSAIHPSGRADEQYF
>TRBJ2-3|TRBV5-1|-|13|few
TGCGCCAGCACGGGCCAAAGCACAGATACGCAGTATTTT
CASTGQSTDTQYF
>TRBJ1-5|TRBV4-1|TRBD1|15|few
TGCGCCAGCAGCCCACAGGGACAGGGCAGGGCAGCCCAGCATTTT
CASSPQGQGRAAQHF
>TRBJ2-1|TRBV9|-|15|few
TGTGCCAGCAGCCTCCCCCCCCAGGACTACAATGAGCAGTTCTTC
CASSLPPQDYNEQFF
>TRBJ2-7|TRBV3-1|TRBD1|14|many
TGTGCCAGCAGCCCTAGGACAGGGGAATACGAGCAGTACTTC
CASSPRTGEYEQYF
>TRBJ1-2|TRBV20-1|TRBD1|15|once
TGCAGTGCTAGAGACCGGGGACAGGCTTTCTATGGCTACACCTTC
CSARDRGQAFYGYTF
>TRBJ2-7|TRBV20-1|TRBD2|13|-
TGCAGTGCAATGGCGGGAGAGTCCCACGAGCAGTACTTC
CSAMAGESHEQYF
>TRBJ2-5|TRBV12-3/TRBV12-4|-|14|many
TGTGCCAGCAGTTTAAAGCAGCCAGGTGGGACCCAGTACTTC
CASSLKQPGGTQYF
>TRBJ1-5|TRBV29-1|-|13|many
TGCAGCGTTGGTGGGGGCTTCAATCAGCCCCAGCATTTT
CSVGGGFNQPQHF
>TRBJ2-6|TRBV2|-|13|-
TGTGCCAGCCTAGTGATTGGGGCCAACGTCCTGACTTTC
CASLVIGANVLTF
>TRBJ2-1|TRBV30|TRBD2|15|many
TGTGCCTGGAGTGTACTAGCGGGAGGTGGCAATGAGCAGTTCTTC
CAWSVLAGGGNEQFF
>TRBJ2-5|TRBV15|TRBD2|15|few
TGTGCCACAGGACTAGCGGGAGGGCCTGGGGAGACCCAGTACTTC
CATGLAGGPGETQYF
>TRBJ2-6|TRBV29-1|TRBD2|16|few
TGCAGCGCCGAGGCGGGAGGTAACTCTGGGGCCAACGTCCTGACTTTC
CSAEAGGNSGANVLTF
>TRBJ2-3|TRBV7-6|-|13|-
TGTGCCAGCACGGCCCCTAGCTTGGATACGCAGTATTTT
CASTAPSLDTQYF
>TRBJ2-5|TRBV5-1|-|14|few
TGCGCCAGCAGCTTCGGAGGGTTACAAGAGACCCAGTACTTC
CASSFGGLQETQYF
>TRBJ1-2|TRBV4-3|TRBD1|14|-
TGCGCCAGCAGCCAAGGAGGGACAGACTATGGCTACACCTTC
CASSQGGTDYGYTF
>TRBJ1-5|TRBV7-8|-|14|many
TGTGCCAGCAGCTTCCCCGGTTACAATCAGCCCCAGCATTTT
CASSFPGYNQPQHF
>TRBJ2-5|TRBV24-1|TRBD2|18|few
TGTGCCACCAGTGATTTGCACGGAGCGGGAGAGACCAGAGAGACCCAGTACTTC
CATSDLHGAGETRETQYF
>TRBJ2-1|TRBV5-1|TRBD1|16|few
TGCGCCAGCAGCCCGTGGACAGGGGGCGACTACAATGAGCAGTTCTTC
CASSPWTGGDYNEQFF
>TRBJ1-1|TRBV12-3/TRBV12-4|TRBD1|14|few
TGTGCCAGCTTTACCGGGACAGAGAACACTGAAGCTTTCTTT
CASFTGTENTEAFF
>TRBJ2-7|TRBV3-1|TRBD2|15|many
TGTGCCAGCAGCCAAGGACTAGCGGGATTCTACGAGCAGTACTTC
CASSQGLAGFYEQYF
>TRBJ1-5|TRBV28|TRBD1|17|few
TGTGCCAGCAGTTTAAGGGTGGCAGGGGACAGCGGTGGGCCCCAGCATTTT
CASSLRVAGDSGGPQHF